This is a list of T cell receptor beta chains from one sample in a study of Ad26.COV2.S vaccination and SARS-CoV-2 variants. Clones were read by immunoSEQ multiplex PCR, and TCRdb kept only the in-frame ones, dropping some. The table has around 100,000 clones, around three quarters seen once. The sequences come from peripheral blood, collected after recovery from COVID-19. All receptors derive from a human donor who had recovered from COVID-19. CDR3s include the opening cysteine and the closing phenylalanine or tryptophan. The order of the fields is D gene, clone size, V gene, J gene, CDR3 protein, CDR3 DNA. The D gene is left open where the match is weak. Where a row states a size, it is once, few, many or the class of an expanded clone; other rows omit it.

d_gene: TRBD1
abundance: once
v_gene: TRBV4-2
j_gene: TRBJ1-5
CDR3aa: CASSQDETGTGLVKPQHF
CDR3nt: TGTGCCAGCAGCCAAGATGAAACCGGGACAGGGTTGGTCAAGCCCCAGCATTTT

d_gene: .
abundance: .
v_gene: TRBV11-2
j_gene: TRBJ1-4
CDR3aa: CASSLSPGSNEKLFF
CDR3nt: TGTGCCAGCAGCTTGTCTCCAGGTTCGAATGAAAAACTGTTTTTT

d_gene: .
abundance: .
v_gene: TRBV24-1
j_gene: TRBJ2-7
CDR3aa: CATSDGAISYEQYF
CDR3nt: TGTGCCACCAGTGACGGGGCAATTTCCTACGAGCAGTACTTC

d_gene: TRBD1
abundance: few
v_gene: TRBV19
j_gene: TRBJ1-6
CDR3aa: CASSSAGGGESPLHF
CDR3nt: TGTGCCAGTAGTAGCGCAGGGGGAGGGGAGTCACCCCTCCACTTT

d_gene: .
abundance: .
v_gene: TRBV2
j_gene: TRBJ1-3
CDR3aa: CASSPRGAGNTIYF
CDR3nt: TGTGCCAGCAGTCCGCGTGGGGCTGGAAACACCATATATTTT

d_gene: TRBD2
abundance: .
v_gene: TRBV30
j_gene: TRBJ2-3
CDR3aa: CAWSTSGGADTQYF
CDR3nt: TGTGCCTGGTCAACTAGCGGGGGAGCAGATACGCAGTATTTT

d_gene: TRBD1
abundance: .
v_gene: TRBV7-9
j_gene: TRBJ2-7
CDR3aa: CASSFRDRNYEQYF
CDR3nt: TGTGCCAGCAGCTTTCGGGACAGAAACTACGAGCAGTACTTC

d_gene: .
abundance: .
v_gene: TRBV3-1/TRBV3-2
j_gene: TRBJ1-2
CDR3aa: CASSPRGGGGGYTF
CDR3nt: TGTGCCAGCAGCCCCCGGGGAGGGGGAGGCGGCTACACCTTC

d_gene: .
abundance: .
v_gene: TRBV11-2
j_gene: TRBJ2-7
CDR3aa: CASSRGLGLTAYEQYF
CDR3nt: TGTGCCAGCAGCCGAGGACTTGGACTGACCGCCTACGAGCAGTACTTC

d_gene: TRBD1
abundance: .
v_gene: TRBV4-1
j_gene: TRBJ2-7
CDR3aa: CASSQEDRGLGEQYF
CDR3nt: TGCGCCAGCAGCCAAGAGGATAGGGGGCTGGGCGAGCAGTACTTC

d_gene: TRBD1
abundance: .
v_gene: TRBV6-6
j_gene: TRBJ2-3
CDR3aa: CASTAGTGSTDTQYF
CDR3nt: TGTGCCAGCACGGCCGGGACAGGGTCCACAGATACGCAGTATTTT

d_gene: TRBD2
abundance: .
v_gene: TRBV3-1/TRBV3-2
j_gene: TRBJ2-7
CDR3aa: CASSPPGTSGYEQYF
CDR3nt: TGTGCCAGCAGCCCACCCGGGACTAGCGGCTACGAGCAGTACTTC

d_gene: TRBD1
abundance: .
v_gene: TRBV7-2
j_gene: TRBJ2-2
CDR3aa: CALNNGQGNTGELFF
CDR3nt: TGTGCCTTGAATAACGGACAGGGGAACACCGGGGAGCTGTTTTTT

d_gene: TRBD2
abundance: once
v_gene: TRBV11-2
j_gene: TRBJ2-1
CDR3aa: CASSLDMGLAGGSNEQFF
CDR3nt: TGTGCCAGCAGCTTAGATATGGGACTAGCGGGGGGATCTAATGAGCAGTTCTTC

d_gene: TRBD1
abundance: .
v_gene: TRBV7-3
j_gene: TRBJ2-5
CDR3aa: CASSLMGQKQETQYF
CDR3nt: TGTGCCAGCAGCTTAATGGGACAGAAACAAGAGACCCAGTACTTC

d_gene: .
abundance: .
v_gene: TRBV29-1
j_gene: TRBJ2-1
CDR3aa: CSVTVSYNEQFF
CDR3nt: TGCAGCGTTACAGTTTCCTACAATGAGCAGTTCTTC

d_gene: .
abundance: .
v_gene: TRBV4-3
j_gene: TRBJ1-1
CDR3aa: CASSQDPGIGTNTEAFF
CDR3nt: TGCGCCAGCAGCCAAGATCCGGGCATTGGGACGAACACTGAAGCTTTCTTT

d_gene: .
abundance: .
v_gene: TRBV7-2
j_gene: TRBJ1-2
CDR3aa: CASSGWGSGYTF
CDR3nt: TGTGCCAGCAGTGGGTGGGGCTCTGGCTACACCTTC

d_gene: TRBD1
abundance: .
v_gene: TRBV5-1
j_gene: TRBJ2-6
CDR3aa: CASGDRDTAGANVLTF
CDR3nt: TGCGCCAGTGGGGACAGAGATACTGCTGGGGCCAACGTCCTGACTTTC

d_gene: TRBD1
abundance: .
v_gene: TRBV5-1
j_gene: TRBJ1-2
CDR3aa: CASSLDRGDYGYTF
CDR3nt: TGCGCCAGCAGCTTGGACAGGGGGGACTATGGCTACACCTTC

d_gene: TRBD1
abundance: .
v_gene: TRBV5-3
j_gene: TRBJ1-3
CDR3aa: CARSSDPGQSGNTIYF
CDR3nt: TGTGCCAGAAGCTCGGATCCGGGACAGTCTGGAAACACCATATATTTT

d_gene: .
abundance: once
v_gene: TRBV7-2
j_gene: TRBJ2-5
CDR3aa: CASSAIETQYF
CDR3nt: TGTGCCAGCAGCGCTATAGAGACCCAGTACTTC

d_gene: TRBD2
abundance: .
v_gene: TRBV4-2
j_gene: TRBJ2-5
CDR3aa: CASSQFTWGRGETQYF
CDR3nt: TGTGCCAGCAGCCAATTTACCTGGGGGAGGGGAGAGACCCAGTACTTC

d_gene: .
abundance: .
v_gene: TRBV7-2
j_gene: TRBJ1-2
CDR3aa: CASSLESRAGANYGYTF
CDR3nt: TGTGCCAGCAGCTTAGAATCGAGAGCGGGAGCTAACTATGGCTACACCTTC

d_gene: TRBD2
abundance: .
v_gene: TRBV24-1
j_gene: TRBJ2-5
CDR3aa: CATSPISLPQLAGAQETQYF
CDR3nt: TGTGCCACCAGTCCCATATCATTACCTCAACTAGCGGGGGCCCAAGAGACCCAGTACTTC

d_gene: TRBD2
abundance: .
v_gene: TRBV11-2
j_gene: TRBJ2-2
CDR3aa: CASNLRLATGELFF
CDR3nt: TGTGCCAGCAACCTTCGACTAGCGACCGGGGAGCTGTTTTTT

d_gene: .
abundance: .
v_gene: TRBV3-1/TRBV3-2
j_gene: TRBJ2-1
CDR3aa: CASSQGEGVYNEQFF
CDR3nt: TGTGCCAGCAGCCAAGGAGAGGGGGTATACAATGAGCAGTTCTTC

d_gene: TRBD1
abundance: .
v_gene: TRBV11-2
j_gene: TRBJ2-4
CDR3aa: CASSSGTGLLLAKNIQYF
CDR3nt: TGTGCCAGCAGCTCCGGGACAGGGCTGCTTCTAGCCAAAAACATTCAGTACTTC

d_gene: TRBD1
abundance: .
v_gene: TRBV7-2
j_gene: TRBJ1-1
CDR3aa: CASSLGYRGRVMTEAFF
CDR3nt: TGTGCCAGCAGCTTAGGTTACAGGGGGCGGGTAATGACTGAAGCTTTCTTT

d_gene: .
abundance: .
v_gene: TRBV5-1
j_gene: TRBJ1-1
CDR3aa: CASSLFPGAEAFF
CDR3nt: TGCGCCAGCAGCTTATTCCCCGGGGCTGAAGCTTTCTTT

d_gene: .
abundance: once
v_gene: TRBV7-9
j_gene: TRBJ2-5
CDR3aa: CASSIAPGQRETQYF
CDR3nt: TGTGCCAGCAGTATAGCCCCGGGACAAAGGGAGACCCAGTACTTC

d_gene: .
abundance: .
v_gene: TRBV4-3
j_gene: TRBJ1-1
CDR3aa: CASSQEVVGTEAFF
CDR3nt: TGCGCCAGCAGCCAAGAAGTGGTAGGGACTGAAGCTTTCTTT

d_gene: .
abundance: .
v_gene: TRBV11-2
j_gene: TRBJ1-1
CDR3aa: CASSFSGNTEAFF
CDR3nt: TGTGCCAGCAGCTTTTCAGGGAACACTGAAGCTTTCTTT

d_gene: TRBD2
abundance: .
v_gene: TRBV2
j_gene: TRBJ2-3
CDR3aa: CASRIGTSGGYDTQYF
CDR3nt: TGTGCCAGCAGAATCGGGACTAGCGGGGGGTACGATACGCAGTATTTT

d_gene: TRBD2
abundance: .
v_gene: TRBV6-5
j_gene: TRBJ2-3
CDR3aa: CASGREYTDTQYF
CDR3nt: TGTGCCAGCGGGAGGGAATACACAGATACGCAGTATTTT

d_gene: TRBD1
abundance: .
v_gene: TRBV19
j_gene: TRBJ1-1
CDR3aa: CASFDRGRLGTEAFF
CDR3nt: TGTGCCAGTTTTGACAGGGGGCGTTTGGGCACTGAAGCTTTCTTT

d_gene: .
abundance: few
v_gene: TRBV19
j_gene: TRBJ1-5
CDR3aa: CASSPGVLGYSNQPQHF
CDR3nt: TGTGCCAGTAGCCCCGGGGTTCTTGGGTATAGCAATCAGCCCCAGCATTTT